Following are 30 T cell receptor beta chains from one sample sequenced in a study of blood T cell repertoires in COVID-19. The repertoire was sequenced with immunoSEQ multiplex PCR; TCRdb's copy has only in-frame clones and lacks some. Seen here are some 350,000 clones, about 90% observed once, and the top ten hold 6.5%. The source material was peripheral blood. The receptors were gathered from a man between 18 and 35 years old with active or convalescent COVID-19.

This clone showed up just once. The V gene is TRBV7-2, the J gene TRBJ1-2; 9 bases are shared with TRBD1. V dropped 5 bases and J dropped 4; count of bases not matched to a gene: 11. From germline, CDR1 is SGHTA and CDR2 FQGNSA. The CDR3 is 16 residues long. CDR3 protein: CASSLLQGARGYGYTF. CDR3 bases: TGTGCCAGCAGCCTTCTACAGGGGGCGCGAGGCTATGGCTACACCTTC.

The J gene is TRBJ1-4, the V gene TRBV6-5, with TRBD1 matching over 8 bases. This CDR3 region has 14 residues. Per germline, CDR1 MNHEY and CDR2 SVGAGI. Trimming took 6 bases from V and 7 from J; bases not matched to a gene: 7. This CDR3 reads CASRPDRGSEKLFF. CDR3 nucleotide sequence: TGTGCCAGCAGACCCGACAGGGGTAGTGAAAAACTGTTTTTT.

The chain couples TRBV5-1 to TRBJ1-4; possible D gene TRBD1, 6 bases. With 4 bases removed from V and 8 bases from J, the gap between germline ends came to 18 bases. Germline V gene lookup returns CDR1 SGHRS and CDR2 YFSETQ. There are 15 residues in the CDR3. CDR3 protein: CASSPGGGDKEKLFF. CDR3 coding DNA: TGCGCCAGCAGCCCCGGGGGGGGCGACAAGGAAAAACTGTTTTTT.

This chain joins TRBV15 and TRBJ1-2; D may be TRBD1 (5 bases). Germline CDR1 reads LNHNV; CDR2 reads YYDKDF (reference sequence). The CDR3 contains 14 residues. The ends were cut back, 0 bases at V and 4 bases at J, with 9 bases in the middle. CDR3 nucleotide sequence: TGTGCCACCAGCAGAGAAGGGGTAGGCTATGGCTACACCTTC. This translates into CATSREGVGYGYTF.

The CDR3 DNA sequence: TGTGCCAGCAGTTCTGCGGGAAACACCATATATTTT. This gives the protein CASSSAGNTIYF. The V call is TRBV12-3 or TRBV12-4, the J call TRBJ1-3; no reliable D call. The V end lost 4 bases, the J end lost 4 bases, and 5 bases lay between the germline ends. The CDR3 covers 12 residues.

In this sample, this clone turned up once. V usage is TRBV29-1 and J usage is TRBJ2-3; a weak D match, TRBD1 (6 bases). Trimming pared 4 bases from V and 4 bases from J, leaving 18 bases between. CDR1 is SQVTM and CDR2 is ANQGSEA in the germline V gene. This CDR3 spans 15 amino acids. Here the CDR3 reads CSVVLGHEGADTQYF. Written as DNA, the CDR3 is TGCAGCGTTGTATTGGGCCATGAGGGGGCAGATACGCAGTATTTT.

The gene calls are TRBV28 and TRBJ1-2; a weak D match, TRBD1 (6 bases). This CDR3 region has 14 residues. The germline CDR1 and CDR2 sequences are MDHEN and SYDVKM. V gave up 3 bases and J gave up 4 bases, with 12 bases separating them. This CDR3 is CASSFEGGFYGYTF. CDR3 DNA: TGTGCCAGCAGTTTTGAAGGGGGTTTCTATGGCTACACCTTC.

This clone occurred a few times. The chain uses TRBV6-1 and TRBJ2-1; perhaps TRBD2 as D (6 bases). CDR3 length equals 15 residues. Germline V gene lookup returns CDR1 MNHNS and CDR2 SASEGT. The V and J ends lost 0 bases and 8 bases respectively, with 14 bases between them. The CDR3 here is CASSEALGGIYEQFF. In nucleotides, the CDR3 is TGTGCCAGCAGTGAAGCGCTCGGCGGGATTTATGAGCAGTTCTTC.

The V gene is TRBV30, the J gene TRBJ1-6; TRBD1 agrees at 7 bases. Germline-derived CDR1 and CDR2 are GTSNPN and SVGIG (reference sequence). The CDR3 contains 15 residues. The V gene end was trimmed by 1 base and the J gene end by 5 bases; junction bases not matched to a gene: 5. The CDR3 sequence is CAWSDRQGDNSPLHF. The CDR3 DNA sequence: TGTGCCTGGAGTGACCGCCAGGGGGATAATTCACCCCTCCACTTT.

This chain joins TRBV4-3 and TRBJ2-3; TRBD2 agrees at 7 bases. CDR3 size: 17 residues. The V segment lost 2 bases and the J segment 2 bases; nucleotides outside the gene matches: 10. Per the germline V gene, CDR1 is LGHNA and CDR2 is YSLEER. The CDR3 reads CASSQKIGGLHTDTQYF. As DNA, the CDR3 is TGCGCCAGCAGCCAAAAAATCGGGGGGTTGCACACAGATACGCAGTATTTT.

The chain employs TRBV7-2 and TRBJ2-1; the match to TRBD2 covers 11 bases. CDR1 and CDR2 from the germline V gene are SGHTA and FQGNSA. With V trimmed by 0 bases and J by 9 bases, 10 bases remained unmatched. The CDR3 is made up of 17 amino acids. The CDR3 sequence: CASSLAVLVAGGGEQFF. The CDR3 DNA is TGTGCCAGCAGCTTAGCGGTCTTGGTAGCGGGAGGGGGTGAGCAGTTCTTC.

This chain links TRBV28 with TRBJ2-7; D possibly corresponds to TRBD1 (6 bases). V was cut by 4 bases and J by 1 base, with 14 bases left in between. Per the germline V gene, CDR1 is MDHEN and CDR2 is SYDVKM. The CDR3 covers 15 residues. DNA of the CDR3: TGTGCCAGCAGTTCGCCGGCCAGGGGATCCTACGAGCAGTACTTC. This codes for CASSSPARGSYEQYF.

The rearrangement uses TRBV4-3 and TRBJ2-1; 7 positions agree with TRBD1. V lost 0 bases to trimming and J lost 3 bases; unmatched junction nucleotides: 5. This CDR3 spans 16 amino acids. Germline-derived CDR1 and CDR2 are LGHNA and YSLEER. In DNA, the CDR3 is TGCGCCAGCAGCCAAGAATATGGGACAGTCTACAATGAGCAGTTCTTC. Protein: CASSQEYGTVYNEQFF.

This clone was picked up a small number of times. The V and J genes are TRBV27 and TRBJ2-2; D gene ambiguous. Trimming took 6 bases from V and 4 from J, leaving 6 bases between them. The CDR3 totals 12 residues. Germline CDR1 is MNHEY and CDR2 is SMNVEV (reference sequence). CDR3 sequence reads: CASSHGTGELFF. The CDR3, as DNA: TGTGCCAGCAGCCACGGCACCGGGGAGCTGTTTTTT.

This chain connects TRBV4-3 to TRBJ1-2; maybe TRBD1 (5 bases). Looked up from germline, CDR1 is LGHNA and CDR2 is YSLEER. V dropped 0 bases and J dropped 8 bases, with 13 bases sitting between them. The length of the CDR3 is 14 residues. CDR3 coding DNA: TGCGCCAGCAGCCAAGAGCCAGAATCAGGGGGCTACACCTTC. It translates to CASSQEPESGGYTF.

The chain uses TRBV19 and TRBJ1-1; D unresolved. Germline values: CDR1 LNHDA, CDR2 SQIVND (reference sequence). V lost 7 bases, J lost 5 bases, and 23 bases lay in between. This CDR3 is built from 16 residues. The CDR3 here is CASNRLRGQRKTEAFF. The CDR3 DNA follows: TGTGCCAGTAACCGACTTCGAGGGCAACGAAAGACTGAAGCTTTCTTT.

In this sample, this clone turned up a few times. The CDR3 sequence is CASSRGGLGNEQFF. In DNA, the CDR3 is TGTGCCAGCAGCCGGGGGGGCCTCGGTAATGAGCAGTTCTTC. The chain is built from TRBV11-2 and TRBJ2-1; the match to TRBD2 covers 8 bases. Trimming took 5 bases from V and 7 from J; bases not matched to a gene: 7. Germline V lookup: CDR1 SGHAT, CDR2 FQNNGV. The CDR3 extends over 14 amino acids.

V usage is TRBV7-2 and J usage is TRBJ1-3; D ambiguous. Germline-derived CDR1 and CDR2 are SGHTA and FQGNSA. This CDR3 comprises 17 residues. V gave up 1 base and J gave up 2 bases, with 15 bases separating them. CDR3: CASSLVFFSGAGNTIYF. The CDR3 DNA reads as TGTGCCAGCAGCTTAGTCTTTTTTAGTGGTGCTGGAAACACCATATATTTT. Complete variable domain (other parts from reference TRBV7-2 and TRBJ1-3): GAGVSQSPSNKVTEKGKDVELRCDPISGHTALYWYRQSLGQGLEFLIYFQGNSAPDKSGLPSDRFSAERTGGSVSTLTIQRTQQEDSAVYLCASSLVFFSGAGNTIYFGEGSWLTVV.

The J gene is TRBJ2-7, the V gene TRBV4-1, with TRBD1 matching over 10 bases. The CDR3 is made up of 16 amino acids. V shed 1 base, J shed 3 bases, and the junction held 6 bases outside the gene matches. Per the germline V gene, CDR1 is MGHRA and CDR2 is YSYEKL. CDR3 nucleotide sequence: TGCGCCAGCAGCCAAGCCGGGACAGGGGAAGGCTACGAGCAGTACTTC. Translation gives CASSQAGTGEGYEQYF.

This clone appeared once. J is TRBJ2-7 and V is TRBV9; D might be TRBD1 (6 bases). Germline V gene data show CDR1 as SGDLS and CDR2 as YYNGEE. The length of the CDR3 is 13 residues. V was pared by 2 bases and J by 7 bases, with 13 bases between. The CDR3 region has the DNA TGTGCCAGCAGCGTTCAGGGGCGCGGTGAGCAGTACTTC. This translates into CASSVQGRGEQYF.

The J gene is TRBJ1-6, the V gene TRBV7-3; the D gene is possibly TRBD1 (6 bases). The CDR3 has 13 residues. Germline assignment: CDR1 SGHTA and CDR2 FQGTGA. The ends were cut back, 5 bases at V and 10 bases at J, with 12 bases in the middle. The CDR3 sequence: CASSLVTGSPLHF. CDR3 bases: TGTGCCAGCAGCCTGGTAACAGGGTCACCCCTCCACTTT.

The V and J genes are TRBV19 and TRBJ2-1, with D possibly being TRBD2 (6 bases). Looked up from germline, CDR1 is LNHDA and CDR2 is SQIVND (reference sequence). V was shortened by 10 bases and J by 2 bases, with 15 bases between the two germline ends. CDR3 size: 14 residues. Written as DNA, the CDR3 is TGTGCCACCATAGATAGCGGTGCCTACAATGAGCAGTTCTTC. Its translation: CATIDSGAYNEQFF.

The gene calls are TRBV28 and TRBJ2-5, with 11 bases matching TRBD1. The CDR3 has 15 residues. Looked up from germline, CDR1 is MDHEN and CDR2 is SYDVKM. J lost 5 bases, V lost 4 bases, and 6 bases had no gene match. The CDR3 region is CASSSGQGASETQYF. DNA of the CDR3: TGTGCCAGCAGTTCAGGACAGGGGGCGTCGGAGACCCAGTACTTC.

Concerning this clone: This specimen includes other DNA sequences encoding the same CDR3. For the CDR3, the DNA is TGTGCCAGCTCACCACTGGGGGGTTATAATTCACCCCTCCACTTT. Translation: CASSPLGGYNSPLHF. V and J are TRBV18 and TRBJ1-6, with D possibly matching TRBD1 (5 bases). The CDR3 is 15 amino acids. Trimming cost V 1 base and J 4 bases, with 8 bases left between them. Germline lookup yields CDR1 KGHSH and CDR2 LQKENI.

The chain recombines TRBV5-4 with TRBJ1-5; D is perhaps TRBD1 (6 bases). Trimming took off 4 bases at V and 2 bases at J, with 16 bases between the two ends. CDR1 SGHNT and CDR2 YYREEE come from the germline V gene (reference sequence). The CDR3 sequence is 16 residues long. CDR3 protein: CASSPTPGDGNQPQHF. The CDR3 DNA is TGTGCCAGCAGCCCCACCCCAGGGGATGGCAATCAGCCCCAGCATTTT. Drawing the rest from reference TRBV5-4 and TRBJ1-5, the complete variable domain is ETGVTQSPTHLIKTRGQQVTLRCSSQSGHNTVSWYQQALGQGPQFIFQYYREEENGRGNFPPRFSGLQFPNYSSELNVNALELDDSALYLCASSPTPGDGNQPQHFGDGTRLSIL.

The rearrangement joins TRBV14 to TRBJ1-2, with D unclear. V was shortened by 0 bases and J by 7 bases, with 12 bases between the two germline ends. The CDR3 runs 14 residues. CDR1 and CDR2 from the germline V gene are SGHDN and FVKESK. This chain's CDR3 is CASSQEYVSRGYTF. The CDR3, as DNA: TGTGCCAGCAGCCAAGAATACGTTAGCCGTGGCTACACCTTC.

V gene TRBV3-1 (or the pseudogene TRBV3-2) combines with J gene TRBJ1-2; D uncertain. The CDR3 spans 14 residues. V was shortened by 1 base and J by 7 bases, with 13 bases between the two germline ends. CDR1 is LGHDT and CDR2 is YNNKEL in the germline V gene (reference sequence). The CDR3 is CASSQGAAYGGYTF. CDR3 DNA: TGTGCCAGCAGCCAAGGGGCCGCTTATGGTGGCTACACCTTC.

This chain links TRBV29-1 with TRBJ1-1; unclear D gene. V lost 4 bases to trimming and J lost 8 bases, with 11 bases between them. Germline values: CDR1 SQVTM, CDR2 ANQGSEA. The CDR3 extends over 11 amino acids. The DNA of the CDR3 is TGCAGCGTTGTTCGGGGAACCGAAGCTTTCTTT. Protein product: CSVVRGTEAFF.

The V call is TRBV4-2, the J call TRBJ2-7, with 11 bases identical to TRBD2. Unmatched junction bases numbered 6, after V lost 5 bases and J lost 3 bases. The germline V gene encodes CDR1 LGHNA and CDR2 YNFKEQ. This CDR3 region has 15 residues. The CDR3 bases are TGTGCCAGCAGCACGGGGACTAGCGGTTACTACGAGCAGTACTTC. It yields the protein CASSTGTSGYYEQYF.

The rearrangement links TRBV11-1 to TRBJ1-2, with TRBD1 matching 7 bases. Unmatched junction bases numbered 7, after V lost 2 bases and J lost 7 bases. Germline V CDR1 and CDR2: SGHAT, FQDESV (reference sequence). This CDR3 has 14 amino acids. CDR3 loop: CASSLNTGAAGYTF. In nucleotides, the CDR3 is TGTGCCAGCAGCTTAAACACAGGGGCTGCTGGCTACACCTTC.